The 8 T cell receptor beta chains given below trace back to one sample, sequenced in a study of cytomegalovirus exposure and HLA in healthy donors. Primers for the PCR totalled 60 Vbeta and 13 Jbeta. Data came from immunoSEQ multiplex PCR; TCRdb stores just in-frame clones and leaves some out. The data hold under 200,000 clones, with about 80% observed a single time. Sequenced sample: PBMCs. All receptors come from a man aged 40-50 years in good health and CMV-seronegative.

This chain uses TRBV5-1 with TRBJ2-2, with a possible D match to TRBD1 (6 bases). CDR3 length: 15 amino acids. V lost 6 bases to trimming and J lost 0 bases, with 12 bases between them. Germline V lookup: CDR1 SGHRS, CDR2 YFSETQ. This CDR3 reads CASTLGTTNTGELFF. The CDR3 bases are TGCGCCAGCACCTTAGGGACAACGAACACCGGGGAGCTGTTTTTT.

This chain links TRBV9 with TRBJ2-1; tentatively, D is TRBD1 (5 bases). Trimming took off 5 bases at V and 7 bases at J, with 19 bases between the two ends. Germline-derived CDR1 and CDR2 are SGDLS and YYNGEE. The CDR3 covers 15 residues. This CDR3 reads CASSLAQGILNEQFF. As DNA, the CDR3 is TGTGCCAGCAGTCTGGCTCAGGGCATCTTGAATGAGCAGTTCTTC. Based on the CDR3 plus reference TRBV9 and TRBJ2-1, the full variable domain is DSGVTQTPKHLITATGQRVTLRCSPRSGDLSVYWYQQSLDQGLQFLIQYYNGEERAKGNILERFSAQQFPDLHSELNLSSLELGDSALYFCASSLAQGILNEQFFGPGTRLTVL.

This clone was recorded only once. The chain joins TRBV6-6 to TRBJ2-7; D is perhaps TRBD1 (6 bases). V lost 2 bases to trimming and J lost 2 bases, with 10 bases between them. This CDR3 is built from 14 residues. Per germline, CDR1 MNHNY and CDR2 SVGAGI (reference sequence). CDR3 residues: CASSYVDRTYEQYV. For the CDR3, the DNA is TGTGCCAGCAGTTACGTAGACAGGACCTACGAGCAGTACGTC.

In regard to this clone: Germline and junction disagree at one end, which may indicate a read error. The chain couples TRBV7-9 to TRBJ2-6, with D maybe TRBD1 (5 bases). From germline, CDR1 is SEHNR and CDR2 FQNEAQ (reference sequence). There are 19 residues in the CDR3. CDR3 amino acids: CSSSLDRRRVNSGANVLTF. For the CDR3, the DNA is TGTTCCAGCAGCCTAGATAGACGCAGGGTTAACTCTGGGGCCAACGTCCTGACTTTC.

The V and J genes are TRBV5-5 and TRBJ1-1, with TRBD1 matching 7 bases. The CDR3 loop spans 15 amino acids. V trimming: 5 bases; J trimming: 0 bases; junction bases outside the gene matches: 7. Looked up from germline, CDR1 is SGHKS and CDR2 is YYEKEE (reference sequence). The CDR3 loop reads CASRARDSMNTEAFF. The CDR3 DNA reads TGTGCCAGCAGGGCGCGGGACAGCATGAACACTGAAGCTTTCTTT.

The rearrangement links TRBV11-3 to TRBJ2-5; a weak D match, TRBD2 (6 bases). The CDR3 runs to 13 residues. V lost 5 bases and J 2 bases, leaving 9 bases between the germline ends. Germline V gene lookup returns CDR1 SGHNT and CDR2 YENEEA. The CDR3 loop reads CASSAGTQETQYF. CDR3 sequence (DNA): TGTGCCAGCAGCGCGGGAACTCAAGAGACCCAGTACTTC.

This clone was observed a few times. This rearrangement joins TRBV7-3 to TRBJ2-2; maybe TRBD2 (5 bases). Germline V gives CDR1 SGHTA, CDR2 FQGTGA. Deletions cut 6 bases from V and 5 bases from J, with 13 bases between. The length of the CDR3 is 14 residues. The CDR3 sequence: CASRDGADTGELFF. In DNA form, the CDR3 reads TGTGCCAGCAGGGACGGAGCGGATACCGGGGAGCTGTTTTTT.

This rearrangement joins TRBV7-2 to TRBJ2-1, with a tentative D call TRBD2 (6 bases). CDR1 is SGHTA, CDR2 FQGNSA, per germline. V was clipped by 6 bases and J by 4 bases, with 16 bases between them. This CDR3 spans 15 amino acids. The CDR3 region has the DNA TGTGCCAGCAGACCAAACCGGGACTCTTACAATGAGCAGTTCTTC. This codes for CASRPNRDSYNEQFF.